The present TCR beta chain was sequenced within a study of cytomegalovirus exposure and HLA in healthy donors (dated by TCRdb to about 2017). For the study in its entirety: An earlier analysis of 587 of the donors reported 276 Gb of sequence data and 100 million to 120 million unique TCR beta sequences obtained from around 180 million T cells. To predict cytomegalovirus infection status, the study brought together high-throughput TCR immunosequencing, statistical association of individual TCRs with disease status, and machine learning. In the later analysis, no new phenotypic data were used to find candidate immune exposures; instead, reliance was placed on TCR beta sequences and their occurrence across donors. To decide whether each TCR beta V gene segment behaved as functional or pseudogenic, an earlier analysis of some 540 of the donors relied on high-throughput TCR beta sequencing. A later analysis re-examined previously published TCR beta repertoires from 500 to 700 donors and added high-resolution HLA genotyping to investigate patterns of TCR occurrence. Donor age, sex, ethnicity and CMV serostatus were collected together with the repertoire data. The number of typed donors differed by locus: about 620-640 for A, B, C, DRB1 and DQB1; 500 to 550 for DQA1; 600 to 610 for DPA1; and 400 to 480 for DPB1. Of the roughly 400 genotyped donors, 75% to 85% were placed in the genetic ancestry cluster associated with self-reported Caucasian donors. Roughly 300 gigabases of sequencing data and approximately 80 million unique TCR sequences were included in an early release covering around 600 HLA-typed donors. Among almost 400 genotyped donors of the cohort, an average of around 240,000 unique TCR beta nucleotide sequences were sequenced per donor, around 20% of them non-productive. A few DR-DQ haplotypes were handled as single units for association and clustering because linkage in the cohort was strong. Using immunosequencing, the study profiled T cell repertoires from around 680 subjects and related those repertoires to cytomegalovirus serostatus. A later genetic analysis used genome-wide SNP genotypes for 398 of the 666 donors, treating that subset as a discovery cohort. The study aimed to test whether signatures of past pathogen exposure could be identified by cataloging public T cell receptors. A separate validation cohort of approximately 130 different subjects was used in addition to the approximately 700-subject first cohort. Every repertoire in the discovery cohort had been generated on one and the same sequencing platform. Class I and class II HLA loci were covered by the typing at four-digit resolution.

With respect to this clone: Its antigen has not been determined. Per-base qualities were not stored, and no clone one base away is much larger.

CDR1 and CDR2 are drawn from the germline V gene (reference sequence): MNHEY, SMNVEV. At the junction V is shortened by 2 bases and J by 0 bases, with 10 bases in between. Including cysteine and phenylalanine, the CDR3 has 15 amino acids. The DNA shown is the 45-base CDR3, in frame from base 1. Library method: the immunoSEQ multiplex PCR assay. A mixture of 60 forward primers for TCR Vbeta segments and 13 reverse primers for TCR Jbeta segments was used in the multiplex PCR. The CDR3 region of rearranged TCR beta genes was amplified from genomic DNA by a multiplex PCR assay. Amplified TCR beta libraries were sequenced as 87-base-pair reads on the Illumina HiSeq System. On the study's bioinformatics: Across the roughly 670 repertoires, a later analysis counted tens of millions of unique TCR beta chains, 9.5 million to 13 million of which were shared by at least two donors. Raw reads were error-corrected and collapsed into unique sequences with a nearest-neighbor algorithm that merged closely related sequences to remove PCR and sequencing errors. To assign V, D and J gene segments, CDR3 sequences were aligned to IMGT reference sequences. Each retained sequence needed at least a six-nucleotide match to both a V gene segment and a J gene segment. A rearrangement counted as productive if the CDR3 had no stop codons and remained in frame with V and J, and every other rearrangement counted as non-productive. CDR3 was defined by IMGT convention, running from the second conserved V-encoded cysteine to the conserved J-encoded phenylalanine. Sequences without an unambiguous match to a single V gene segment were excluded from the earlier analysis of approximately 560 of the donors. In an earlier analysis of about 590 of the donors, a V segment was called functional when productive rearrangements were above 56.7%, and segregating when the standard deviation between donors exceeded 5%. A statistical classification framework was built for diagnosing cytomegalovirus status from the catalog of TCR beta chain sequences. V and J gene assignment, in a later analysis, came from comparing TCR nucleotide sequences with IMGT/GENE-DB human TR gene sequences. The TCRdist pipeline was used in a later analysis to assign CDR3 sequences and most-parsimonious VDJ recombination scenarios. In a later analysis, each TCR beta chain was defined by its CDR3 amino acid sequence together with its V-gene family, and reads lacking a unique V-gene family were excluded. In a later analysis, 500 to 700 highly shared, low-generation-probability nucleotide sequences were removed to address suspected cross-contamination and a sequencing artifact. A later analysis calculated a clonal expansion index for each public chain from normalized within-repertoire ranks of inferred template counts. In a later analysis, generation probabilities were computed using a VDJ recombination model fitted to out-of-frame rearrangements, and the results were checked against IGoR. A later analysis scored TCR-TCR, TCR-HLA and TCR-CMV co-occurrence with hypergeometric tests, applying a repertoire-size bias correction to TCR pairs. In a later analysis, false discovery rates were estimated by permuting HLA or CMV assignments 20 times. A later analysis grouped co-occurring TCRs with DBSCAN, adding TCRdist sequence similarity when clustering within HLA-allele-positive subsets. Repertoires with fewer than 30,000 or more than 120,000 public chains, plus five repertoires with anomalous nucleotide sharing, were excluded from co-occurrence clustering. TCRdb obtained this table from immuneACCESS and retained in-frame rearrangements with V and J assigned. These tables miss some clones; where compared with another copy, unresolved V genes account for less than half of the shortfall, and the remainder is unexplained. D and trimming come from the DNA, and the V and J calls and clone size come from that table. The sample table lists some 87,000 clones, 60% to 80% of them with a count of one. The ten largest clones capture 22% of the sample.

The paper's findings and limits, for the study overall: In a later analysis, HLA-associated TCR beta chains were found to be more clonally expanded and to have lower generation probabilities than equally common non-associated chains. In vitro tests confirmed that a few of the cytomegalovirus-associated TCR beta chains recognize cytomegalovirus antigens. In a later analysis, several top co-occurrence clusters were reported to appear linked to parvovirus B19, influenza, CMV and Epstein-Barr virus. Some IMGT-functional V segments, including TRBV6-2 and TRBV6-3, could not be told apart with the 87-base-pair reads, so those segments were excluded. Because HLA typing was missing for some donors at each locus, association tests included only the typed subset. In a later analysis, TCR association rates were found to vary across HLA loci, with the most associated TCRs seen for DRB1 alleles and the fewest for HLA-C alleles. The sequencing pipeline was judged likely to have produced a cluster of highly shared sequence variants as a technical artifact. In both the original and validation cohorts, the classifier was reported to diagnose cytomegalovirus status with high specificity and sensitivity. In the study, 150 to 200 TCR beta chains were listed as associated with cytomegalovirus. According to the authors, the approach could potentially be generalized to other disease states and immunological phenotypes. In an earlier analysis of roughly 500 of the donors, most TCR beta V segments appeared in productive rearrangements about 87% or about 30% of the time, broadly matching IMGT annotations. Linkage disequilibrium might explain the correlated functional status among segregating V segments, but an unknown experimental factor could not be ruled out. Most TCR sequences were seen in very few donors, while some public TCRs were found in many individuals. This cohort had only TCR beta chains sequenced, and the lack of alpha or paired-chain data limited which features could be detected. For the cohort, immune exposure information was limited to CMV serostatus. Strong co-occurrence of HLA alleles, especially DR and DQ, made assigning TCR associations to individual alleles difficult. A further reported finding was that TCR beta sequences accurately predicted the HLA-A and HLA-B alleles for most subjects in the first cohort. Most CMV-associated TCR beta chains appeared to be HLA-restricted in a later analysis, and the HLA associations seemed to be driven largely by CMV exposure. A later analysis associated approximately 17,000 TCR beta sequences with specific HLA alleles at a false discovery rate of 0.05. Sequencing depth was assumed to be roughly uniform across donors in the presence/absence analyses, though that assumption may not hold. Compared with the approximately 600-donor mean, donors in an Asian-associated ancestry cluster had fewer N-insertions in productive TCRs, according to a later genetic analysis. An association between a missense DCLRE1C variant and V-gene and J-gene trimming of TCR beta chains was found in a later genetic analysis and replicated in an independent cohort. Because counts were too low, approximately 15 rarely observed V segments, including chromosome 9 orphons, were excluded from the earlier analysis of under 650 of the donors.

The cohort comprised around 690 healthy bone marrow donors. At the time of sampling, every cohort member was nominally healthy, though immune exposures that went unrecorded were likely present. The donor was CMV seropositive and was included in the group of almost 300 seropositive cohort members. A peripheral blood sample was collected from each donor, and TCR beta sequencing was performed on peripheral blood mononuclear cells. Genomic DNA was extracted from the blood cell samples with the Qiagen DNeasy Blood Extraction Kit. The sequenced material came from PBMCs. The TCR originated in a woman in her forties in good health and CMV-seropositive. The sequence is built from TRBV27 and TRBJ1-1; the D gene lacks a confident call. The CDR3 corresponds to CASSLGRMVNTEAFF. The nucleotide sequence is TGTGCCAGCAGTTTAGGCAGGATGGTGAACACTGAAGCTTTCTTT.